This T cell receptor (beta chain) was documented in a study of cytomegalovirus exposure and HLA in healthy donors (dated by TCRdb to about 2017). About the full investigation: According to an earlier analysis of around 600 of the donors, about 179 million T cells yielded 90 million to 140 million unique TCR beta sequences and more than 250 Gb of sequence data. An early release that covered several hundred HLA-typed donors contained about 290 gigabases of sequencing data and tens of millions of unique TCR sequences. The genetic ancestry cluster associated with self-reported Caucasian donors included over 65% of the 300 to 450 genotyped donors. The study aimed to test whether signatures of past pathogen exposure could be identified by cataloging public T cell receptors. The study profiled the T cell repertoires of some 610 subjects by immunosequencing and related them to cytomegalovirus serostatus. A separate validation cohort of approximately 130 different subjects was used in addition to the 666-subject first cohort. To predict cytomegalovirus infection status, the study brought together high-throughput TCR immunosequencing, statistical association of individual TCRs with disease status, and machine learning. A later analysis re-analyzed previously published TCR beta repertoires from 550 to 700 donors and added high-resolution HLA genotyping to study TCR occurrence patterns. The later analysis used no new phenotypic data to find candidate immune exposures, relying instead on TCR beta sequences and their occurrence across donors. An earlier analysis of fewer than 700 of the donors applied high-throughput TCR beta sequencing to assess whether each TCR beta V gene segment acted as functional or pseudogenic. Donor age, sex, ethnicity and CMV serostatus were compiled alongside the repertoire data. Genome-wide SNP genotypes for about 65% of the 666 donors were used in a later genetic analysis, which treated that subset as a discovery cohort. Every discovery cohort repertoire had been produced on one sequencing platform. Both class I and class II loci were covered by HLA typing, at four-digit resolution. Typing coverage differed by locus: A, B, C, DRB1 and DQB1 were typed in roughly 620-630 donors, DQA1 in roughly 500, DPA1 in some 610, and DPB1 in roughly 450. Four to six DR-DQ haplotypes were handled as single units for association and clustering, since linkage in the cohort was strong. Across 398 genotyped donors of the cohort, an average of about 240,000 unique TCR beta nucleotide sequences per donor were sequenced, and roughly 20% of those sequences were non-productive. Results and caveats for the whole study, not just this receptor: Only TCR beta chains were sequenced in this cohort, and the absence of alpha or paired-chain data limited detectable features. Because HLA typing was missing for some donors at each locus, association tests included only the typed subset. Sequencing depth was assumed to be roughly uniform across donors in the presence/absence analyses, though that assumption may not hold. Correlated functional status among segregating V segments might reflect linkage disequilibrium, but an unknown experimental factor could not be ruled out. In a later analysis, the rate of TCR association differed among HLA loci, with DRB1 alleles having the most associated TCRs and HLA-C alleles having the fewest. For the cohort, immune exposure information was limited to CMV serostatus. Cytomegalovirus status was reported to be diagnosed by the classifier with high specificity and sensitivity in both the original and validation cohorts. It was suggested by the authors that the approach could potentially be generalized to other disease states and immunological phenotypes. Compared with the roughly 670-donor mean, donors in an Asian-associated ancestry cluster had fewer N-insertions in productive TCRs, according to a later genetic analysis. The study listed approximately 160 TCR beta chains as associated with cytomegalovirus. According to a later analysis, parvovirus B19, influenza, CMV and Epstein-Barr virus appeared linked to several top co-occurrence clusters. The 87-base-pair reads could not distinguish some IMGT-functional V segments, including TRBV6-2 and TRBV6-3, so those segments were excluded. Most TCR sequences were seen in very few donors, while some public TCRs were found in many individuals. A further reported finding was that TCR beta sequences accurately predicted the HLA-A and HLA-B alleles for most subjects in the first cohort. In an earlier analysis of 587 of the donors, most TCR beta V segments appeared in productive rearrangements about 87% or about 30% of the time, broadly matching IMGT annotations. A later analysis associated about 17,000 TCR beta sequences with specific HLA alleles at a false discovery rate of 0.05. In vitro tests confirmed that a few of the cytomegalovirus-associated TCR beta chains recognize cytomegalovirus antigens. A cluster of highly shared sequence variants was judged likely to be a technical artifact of the sequencing pipeline. Because counts were too low, more than 15 rarely observed V segments, including chromosome 9 orphons, were left out of the earlier analysis of some 640 of the donors. A later analysis found that most CMV-associated TCR beta chains appeared HLA-restricted, with HLA associations seemingly driven largely by CMV exposure. A later analysis found that HLA-associated TCR beta chains were more clonally expanded and had lower generation probabilities than equally common non-associated chains. Strong co-occurrence of HLA alleles, especially DR and DQ, made assigning TCR associations to individual alleles difficult. V-gene and J-gene trimming of TCR beta chains was associated with a missense DCLRE1C variant in a later genetic analysis, and the association was replicated in an independent cohort.

As concerns this clone: No antigen is known for it. No per-base quality is available; no much larger clone lies one base away.

The cohort was made up of 666 healthy bone marrow donors. All cohort members were sampled while nominally healthy, although unrecorded immune exposures were likely present. The donor tested CMV seronegative and was one of the 352 seronegative cohort members. A peripheral blood sample was collected from each donor, and TCR beta sequencing was performed on peripheral blood mononuclear cells. Genomic DNA was extracted from the blood cell samples with the Qiagen DNeasy Blood Extraction Kit. The germline V gene yields SQVTM for CDR1 and ANQGSEA for CDR2. The CDR3 has 13 amino acids, counting the end cysteine and phenylalanine. Solely the CDR3 DNA is kept, with 39 bases framed from the first base. V sheds 4 bases and J sheds 8 bases, leaving 15 bases between their ends. The library came from the immunoSEQ multiplex PCR assay. The multiplex PCR relied on a mix of 60 forward primers for TCR Vbeta segments and 13 reverse primers for TCR Jbeta segments. The CDR3 region of rearranged TCR beta genes was amplified from genomic DNA with a multiplex PCR assay. The Illumina HiSeq System was used to sequence the amplified TCR beta libraries as 87-base-pair reads. In the source study's methods: A later analysis counted some 80 million unique TCR beta chains across the 550 to 800 repertoires, and 9.5 million to 11 million of these chains were shared by at least two donors. Raw reads were error-corrected and collapsed into unique sequences by a nearest-neighbor algorithm in which closely related sequences were merged to remove PCR and sequencing errors. Alignment of CDR3 sequences to IMGT reference sequences was used to assign V, D and J gene segments. For a sequence to be retained, a match of at least six nucleotides was required to both a V gene segment and a J gene segment. Rearrangements were called productive when the CDR3 lacked stop codons and stayed in frame with V and J; all others were non-productive. CDR3 was defined according to IMGT convention as the region running from the second conserved V-encoded cysteine to the conserved J-encoded phenylalanine. The earlier analysis of about 590 of the donors excluded sequences that lacked an unambiguous match to a single V gene segment. An earlier analysis of a few hundred of the donors called V segments functional above 56.7% productive rearrangements and segregating when the between-donor standard deviation exceeded 5%. A statistical classification framework was built for diagnosing cytomegalovirus status from the catalog of TCR beta chain sequences. In a later analysis, TCR nucleotide sequences were compared against IMGT/GENE-DB human TR gene sequences so that V and J genes could be assigned. The TCRdist pipeline was used in a later analysis to assign CDR3 sequences and most-parsimonious VDJ recombination scenarios. In a later analysis, each TCR beta chain was defined by its CDR3 amino acid sequence together with its V-gene family, and reads lacking a unique V-gene family were excluded. To address suspected cross-contamination and a sequencing artifact, a later analysis removed a few hundred highly shared, low-generation-probability nucleotide sequences. In a later analysis, a clonal expansion index was calculated for each public chain from normalized within-repertoire ranks of inferred template counts. A later analysis computed generation probabilities with a VDJ recombination model fitted to out-of-frame rearrangements, and checked the results against IGoR. A later analysis scored TCR-TCR, TCR-HLA and TCR-CMV co-occurrence with hypergeometric tests, applying a repertoire-size bias correction to TCR pairs. To estimate false discovery rates, a later analysis permuted the HLA or CMV assignments 20 times. In a later analysis, co-occurring TCRs were grouped using DBSCAN, and TCRdist sequence similarity was added for clustering within HLA-allele-positive subsets. Repertoires with fewer than 30,000 or more than 120,000 public chains were left out of co-occurrence clustering, as were five repertoires with anomalous nucleotide sharing. The immuneACCESS repertoire file appears here via TCRdb, limited to in-frame rearrangements. These files lack a portion of the clones; in checked studies, under half of the deficit traces to unresolved V genes, and the cause of the others is not known. V, J and clone size are those of that table, while D and trimming were read from the DNA. In this sample the table shows under 150,000 clones, roughly four fifths of which occur a single time. 1.5% to 2% of the sample goes to the ten largest clones.

The rearranged segments are TRBV29-1 and TRBJ2-1, with no reliable assignment of the D segment. The source of this sequence is a woman aged 18-35 years in good health and CMV-seronegative. Sequences were obtained from PBMCs. CDR3 reads: CSVVRHNSDEQFF. Here is the DNA: TGCAGCGTTGTGCGCCATAATTCGGATGAGCAGTTCTTC.